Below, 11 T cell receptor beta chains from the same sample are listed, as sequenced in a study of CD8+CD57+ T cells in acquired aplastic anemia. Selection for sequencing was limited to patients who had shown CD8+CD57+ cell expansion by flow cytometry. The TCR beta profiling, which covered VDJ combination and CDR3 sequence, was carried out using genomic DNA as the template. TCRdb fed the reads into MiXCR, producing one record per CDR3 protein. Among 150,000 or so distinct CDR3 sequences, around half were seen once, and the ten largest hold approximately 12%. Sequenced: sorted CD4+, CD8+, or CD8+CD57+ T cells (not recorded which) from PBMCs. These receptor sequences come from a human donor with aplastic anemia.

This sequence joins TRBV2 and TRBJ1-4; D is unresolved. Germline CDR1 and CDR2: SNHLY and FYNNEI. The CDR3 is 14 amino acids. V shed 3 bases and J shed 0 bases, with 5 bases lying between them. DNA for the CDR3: TGTGCCAGCAGTGACGGGACAACTAATGAAAAACTGTTTTTT. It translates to CASSDGTTNEKLFF. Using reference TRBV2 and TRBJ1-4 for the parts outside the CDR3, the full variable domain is EPEVTQTPSHQVTQMGQEVILRCVPISNHLYFYWYRQILGQKVEFLVSFYNNEISEKSEIFDDQFSVERPDGSNFTLKIRSTKLEDSAMYFCASSDGTTNEKLFFGSGTQLSVL.

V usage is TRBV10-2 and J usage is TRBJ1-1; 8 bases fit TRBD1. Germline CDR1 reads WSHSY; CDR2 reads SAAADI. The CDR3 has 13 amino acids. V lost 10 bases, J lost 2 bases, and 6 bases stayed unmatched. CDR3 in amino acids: CATRTGRNTEAFF. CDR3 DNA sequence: TGCGCCACTAGGACAGGGCGAAACACTGAAGCTTTCTTT.

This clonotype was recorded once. CDR3 in amino acids: CSVPQAGASTEAFF. In nucleotides, the CDR3 is TGCAGCGTACCCCAGGCGGGGGCGAGCACTGAAGCTTTCTTT. The chain is built from TRBV29-1 and TRBJ1-1; maybe TRBD1 (6 bases). Deletions cut 6 bases from V and 4 bases from J, with 18 bases between. CDR1 is SQVTM and CDR2 is ANQGSEA in the germline V gene. The CDR3 has 14 amino acids. Full variable domain (rest looked up from reference TRBV29-1 and TRBJ1-1): SAVISQKPSRDICQRGTSLTIQCQVDSQVTMMFWYRQQPGQSLTLIATANQGSEATYESGFVIDKFPISRPNLTFSTLTVSNMSPEDSSIYLCSVPQAGASTEAFFGQGTRLTVV.

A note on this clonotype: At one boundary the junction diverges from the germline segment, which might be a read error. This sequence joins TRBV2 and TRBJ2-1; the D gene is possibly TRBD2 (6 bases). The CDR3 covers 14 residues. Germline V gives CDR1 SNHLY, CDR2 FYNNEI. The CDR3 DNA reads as TGTGCCTTCCAAGGAGGGACGGGTTCGAATGTGCAGTTCTTC. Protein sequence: CAFQGGTGSNVQFF.

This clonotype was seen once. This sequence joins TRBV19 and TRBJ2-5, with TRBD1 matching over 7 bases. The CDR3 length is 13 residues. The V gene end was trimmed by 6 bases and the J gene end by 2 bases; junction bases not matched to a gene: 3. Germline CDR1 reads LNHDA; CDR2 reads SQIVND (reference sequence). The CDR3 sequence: CASRRTGQETQYF. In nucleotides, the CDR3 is TGTGCCAGTAGGCGGACAGGACAAGAGACCCAGTACTTC. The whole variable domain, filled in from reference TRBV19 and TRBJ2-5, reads DGGITQSPKYLFRKEGQNVTLSCEQNLNHDAMYWYRQDPGQGLRLIYYSQIVNDFQKGDIAEGYSVSREKKESFPLTVTSAQKNPTAFYLCASRRTGQETQYFGPGTRLLVL.

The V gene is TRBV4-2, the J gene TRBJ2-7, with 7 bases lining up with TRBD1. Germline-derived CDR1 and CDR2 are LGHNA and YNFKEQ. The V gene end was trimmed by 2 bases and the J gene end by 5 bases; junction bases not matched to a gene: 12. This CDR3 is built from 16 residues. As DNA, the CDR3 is TGTGCCAGCAGCCAAAGCTTACCAGGGGGTAGACACGAGCAGTACTTC. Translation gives CASSQSLPGGRHEQYF.

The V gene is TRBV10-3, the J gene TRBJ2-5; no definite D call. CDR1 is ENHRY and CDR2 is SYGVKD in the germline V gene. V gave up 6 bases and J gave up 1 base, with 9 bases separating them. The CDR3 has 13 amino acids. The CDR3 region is CAIRGSSQETQYF. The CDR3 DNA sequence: TGTGCCATCAGGGGGTCAAGCCAAGAGACCCAGTACTTC.

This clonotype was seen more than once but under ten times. The CDR3 nucleotides are TGTGCCAGCAGTGCTACTAGCGGGGGAGCTAATACGCAGTATTTT. This encodes CASSATSGGANTQYF. The chain is built from TRBV2 and TRBJ2-3; TRBD2 agrees at 11 bases. CDR1 SNHLY and CDR2 FYNNEI come from the germline V gene. This CDR3 has 15 residues. Losses at the gene ends were 4 bases for V and 7 bases for J; bases not matched to a gene: 7. The full variable domain, its missing parts supplied by reference TRBV2 and TRBJ2-3, is EPEVTQTPSHQVTQMGQEVILRCVPISNHLYFYWYRQILGQKVEFLVSFYNNEISEKSEIFDDQFSVERPDGSNFTLKIRSTKLEDSAMYFCASSATSGGANTQYFGPGTRLTVL.

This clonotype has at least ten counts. This CDR3 reads CSAKSGGPGNEQFF. In DNA, the CDR3 is TGCAGTGCTAAATCGGGGGGGCCTGGGAATGAGCAGTTCTTC. The V call is TRBV20-1, the J call TRBJ2-1, with 8 bases aligning to TRBD2. CDR3 length: 14 residues. From germline, CDR1 is DFQATT and CDR2 SNEGSKA (reference sequence). The V gene end was trimmed by 4 bases and the J gene end by 7 bases; junction bases not matched to a gene: 9.

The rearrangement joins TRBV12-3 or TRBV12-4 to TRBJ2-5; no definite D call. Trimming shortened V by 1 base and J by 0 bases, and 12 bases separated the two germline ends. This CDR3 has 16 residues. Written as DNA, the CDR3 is TGTGCCAGCAGTTTAGATGAGACGCGGAACCAAGAGACCCAGTACTTC. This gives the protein CASSLDETRNQETQYF.

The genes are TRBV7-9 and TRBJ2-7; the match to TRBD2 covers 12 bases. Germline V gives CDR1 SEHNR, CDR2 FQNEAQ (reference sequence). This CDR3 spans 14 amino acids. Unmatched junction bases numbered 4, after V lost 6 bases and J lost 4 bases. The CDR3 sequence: CASRLAGGRYEQYF. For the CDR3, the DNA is TGTGCCAGCAGGCTAGCGGGGGGGCGGTACGAGCAGTACTTC.